This T cell receptor (beta chain) was obtained from a study of blood T cell repertoires in COVID-19. Whole-study context: T cells, B-cell-depleted T cells, or PBMCs supplied cDNA or gDNA.

Donors in Cohort 3 counted as recovered after two negative PCRs, clearance, or symptom resolution. The CDR3 loop spans 13 amino acids. Germline V lookup: CDR1 SGHRS, CDR2 YFSETQ. The J segment lost 13 bases and the V segment lost 0 bases, leaving 4 bases of the junction unmatched. Assay: immunoSEQ multiplex PCR; the TCRdb copy retains only in-frame clones and omits some. Here the sample spans 200,000 to 250,000 clones, 84% being singletons. This TCR derives from a man between 60 and 75 years old who had recovered from COVID-19. The rearrangement links TRBV5-1 to TRBJ1-6, with 7 bases fitting TRBD1. The sequencing input was PBMCs or T cells enriched from blood (not recorded which). Here the CDR3 DNA reads TGCGCCAGCAGCTTGGAGGGGGCTATCCCCCTCCACTTT. Its protein product is CASSLEGAIPLHF.